These 9 T cell receptor beta chains were all obtained from the same sample, sequenced in a study of blood T cell repertoires in COVID-19. The data were produced by immunoSEQ multiplex PCR, yet TCRdb's version contains in-frame clones alone and is incomplete. This table holds 250,000 to 350,000 clones, roughly 86% found once. Sequenced sample: peripheral blood. All receptors derive from a woman between 45 and 60 years old who had recovered from COVID-19.

CDR3 region: CASSHRTHNEQFF. Written as DNA, the CDR3 is TGCGCCAGCAGCCATAGGACTCATAATGAGCAGTTCTTC. The V and J genes are TRBV4-3 and TRBJ2-1; D might be TRBD2 (5 bases). V was shortened by 3 bases and J by 7 bases, with 10 bases between the two germline ends. The germline gives CDR1 LGHNA, CDR2 YSLEER. This CDR3 is 13 amino acids long.

The chain employs TRBV6-5 and TRBJ2-2; TRBD1 aligns across 7 bases. CDR1 and CDR2 from the germline V gene are MNHEY and SVGAGI. V lost 6 bases, J lost 6 bases, and 10 bases stayed unmatched. The length of the CDR3 is 15 residues. The CDR3 is CASRRVQGTPGELFF. The CDR3 nucleotides are TGTGCCAGCAGGCGCGTACAGGGGACCCCCGGGGAGCTGTTTTTT.

V usage is TRBV29-1 and J usage is TRBJ1-1; no clear D. CDR3 length: 13 residues. The V gene lost 3 bases and the J gene lost 0 bases, with 8 bases spanning the gap. In germline, CDR1 is SQVTM, CDR2 ANQGSEA. The CDR3 sequence is CSVEGRMNTEAFF. CDR3 bases: TGCAGCGTTGAGGGCAGAATGAACACTGAAGCTTTCTTT.

This rearrangement joins TRBV12-3 or TRBV12-4 to TRBJ1-1; D remains ambiguous. This CDR3 comprises 11 residues. Trimming pared 2 bases from V and 6 bases from J, leaving 4 bases between. The chain's CDR3 is CASSLYSEAFF. The DNA of the CDR3 is TGTGCCAGCAGTTTATACTCTGAAGCTTTCTTT.

The gene calls are TRBV6-1 and TRBJ2-7; D unclear. This CDR3 has 13 residues. V gave up 1 base and J gave up 3 bases, with 7 bases separating them. The germline V gene has CDR1 MNHNS and CDR2 SASEGT. CDR3 nucleotide sequence: TGTGCCAGCAGTGAAGAGAGATTCTACGAGCAGTACTTC. Translation: CASSEERFYEQYF.

This clone was picked up one time. The chain employs TRBV6-5 and TRBJ1-1; D is unclear. The CDR3 is 13 residues long. Germline loops: CDR1 MNHEY, CDR2 SVGAGI. The germline V and J ends were trimmed by 2 bases and 6 bases, with 10 bases remaining between them. CDR3 sequence: CASSYDTSAEAFF. As DNA, the CDR3 is TGTGCCAGCAGTTACGATACGAGCGCTGAAGCTTTCTTT.

Written as DNA, the CDR3 is TGTGCCAGCAGTTACAGCGGGGGCGGGAACACAGATACGCAGTATTTT. Its translation: CASSYSGGGNTDTQYF. The chain recombines TRBV6-6 with TRBJ2-3, with TRBD2 matching over 8 bases. Germline V gene data show CDR1 as MNHNY and CDR2 as SVGAGI (reference sequence). J was trimmed by 2 bases and V by 2 bases; bases with no gene match: 6. The length of the CDR3 is 16 residues.

The chain couples TRBV3-1 (or the pseudogene TRBV3-2) to TRBJ2-2, with D possibly matching TRBD1 (6 bases). The germline V gene has CDR1 LGHDT and CDR2 YNNKEL (reference sequence). CDR3 length: 14 residues. The V and J ends lost 4 bases and 3 bases respectively, with 9 bases between them. The DNA for the CDR3 is TGTGCCAGCAGCCCCGGGACATACACCGGGGAGCTGTTTTTT. Its protein is CASSPGTYTGELFF.

This chain uses TRBV29-1 with TRBJ1-5, with D possibly TRBD1 on 5 matching bases. V was shortened by 7 bases and J by 4 bases, with 17 bases between the two germline ends. The CDR3 contains 14 residues. Germline loops: CDR1 SQVTM, CDR2 ANQGSEA. The CDR3 DNA sequence: TGCAGCGCTTCACTGGGGCAACTAAATCAGCCCCAGCATTTT. The encoded protein is CSASLGQLNQPQHF.